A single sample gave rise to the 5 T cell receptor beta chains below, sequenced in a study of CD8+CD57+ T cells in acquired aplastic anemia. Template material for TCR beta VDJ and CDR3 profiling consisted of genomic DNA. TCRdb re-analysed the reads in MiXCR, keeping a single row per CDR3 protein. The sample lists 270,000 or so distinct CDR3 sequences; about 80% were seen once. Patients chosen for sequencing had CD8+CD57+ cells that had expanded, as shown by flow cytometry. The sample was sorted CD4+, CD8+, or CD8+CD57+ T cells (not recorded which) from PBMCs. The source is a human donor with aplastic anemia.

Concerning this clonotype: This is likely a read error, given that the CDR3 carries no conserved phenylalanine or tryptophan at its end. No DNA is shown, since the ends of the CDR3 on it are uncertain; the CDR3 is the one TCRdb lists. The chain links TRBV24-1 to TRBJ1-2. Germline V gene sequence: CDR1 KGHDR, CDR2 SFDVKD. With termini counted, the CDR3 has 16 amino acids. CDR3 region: CATSARGKTGGYGPTM.

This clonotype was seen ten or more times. The DNA of the CDR3 is TGTGCCAGCAGCGGACCGGGACAGGGTCCTCGGCTCTATGGCTACACCTTC. This translates into CASSGPGQGPRLYGYTF. V and J are TRBV5-8 and TRBJ1-2; TRBD1 agrees at 9 bases. Trimming at V came to 4 bases and at J to 4 bases, leaving 14 bases not matched to a gene. Germline V gives CDR1 SGHTS, CDR2 YDEGEE. The CDR3 length is 17 residues.

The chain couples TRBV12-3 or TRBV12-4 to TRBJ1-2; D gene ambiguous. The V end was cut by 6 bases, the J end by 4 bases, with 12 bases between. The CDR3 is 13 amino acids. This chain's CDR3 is CASSLPGGYGYTF. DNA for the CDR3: TGTGCCAGCAGCTTACCCGGAGGCTATGGCTACACCTTC.

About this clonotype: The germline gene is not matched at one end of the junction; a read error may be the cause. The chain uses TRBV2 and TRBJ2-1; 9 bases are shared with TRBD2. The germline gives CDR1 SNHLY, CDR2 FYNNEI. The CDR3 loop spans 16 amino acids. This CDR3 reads CASRLQRSGGSDEEFF. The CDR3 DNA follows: TGTGCCAGCAGATTGCAAAGAAGCGGGGGGAGCGATGAGGAGTTCTTC.

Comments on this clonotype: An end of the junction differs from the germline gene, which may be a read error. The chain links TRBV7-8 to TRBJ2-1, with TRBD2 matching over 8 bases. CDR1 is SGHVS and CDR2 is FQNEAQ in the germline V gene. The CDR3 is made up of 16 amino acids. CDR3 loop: CASSESSGRFLNDQFF. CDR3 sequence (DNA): TGTGCCAGCAGCGAATCTAGCGGGCGGTTTTTGAATGATCAGTTCTTC.